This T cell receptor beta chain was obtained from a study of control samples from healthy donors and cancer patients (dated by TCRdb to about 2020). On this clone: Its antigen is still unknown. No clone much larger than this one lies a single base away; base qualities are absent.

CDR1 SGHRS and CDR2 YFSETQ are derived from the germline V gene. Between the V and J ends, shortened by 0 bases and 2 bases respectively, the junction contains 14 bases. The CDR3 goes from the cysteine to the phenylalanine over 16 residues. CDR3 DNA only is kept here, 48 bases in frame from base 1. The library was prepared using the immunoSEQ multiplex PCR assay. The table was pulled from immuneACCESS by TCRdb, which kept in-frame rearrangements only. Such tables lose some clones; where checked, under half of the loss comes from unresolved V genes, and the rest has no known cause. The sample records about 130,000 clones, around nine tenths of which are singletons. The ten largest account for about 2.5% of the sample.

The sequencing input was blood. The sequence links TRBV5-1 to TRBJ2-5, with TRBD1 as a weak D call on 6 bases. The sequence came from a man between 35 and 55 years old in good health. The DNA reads TGCGCCAGCAGCTTGGCCGGTAGGGGGTCACAAGAGACCCAGTACTTC. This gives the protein CASSLAGRGSQETQYF.